This T cell receptor beta chain came from a study of shared clonotypes between healthy human individuals. Study at large: A couple of women and a few men aged 18 to 49 made up the donors.

Every subset's genomic DNA went evenly onto several immunoSEQ plates. The repertoire was sequenced with immunoSEQ multiplex PCR; TCRdb's copy has only in-frame clones and lacks some. The table lists some 1 million clones, around 75% of them singletons. Germline assignment: CDR1 LGHNT and CDR2 FRNRAP. The CDR3 is made up of 20 amino acids. Trimming cost V 0 bases and J 0 bases; bases outside gene matches: 10. The source material was memory CD4+ T cells sorted from blood. Subset described: CD45RA-negative fraction. The V and J genes are TRBV12-5 and TRBJ2-2; 10 bases are shared with TRBD1. The origin of this receptor is a man aged 18 to 29 in good health. The CDR3: CASGLVRGTGDLPNTGELFF. CDR3 in DNA: TGTGCTAGTGGTTTGGTACGGGGGACAGGGGACCTTCCGAACACCGGGGAGCTGTTTTTT.